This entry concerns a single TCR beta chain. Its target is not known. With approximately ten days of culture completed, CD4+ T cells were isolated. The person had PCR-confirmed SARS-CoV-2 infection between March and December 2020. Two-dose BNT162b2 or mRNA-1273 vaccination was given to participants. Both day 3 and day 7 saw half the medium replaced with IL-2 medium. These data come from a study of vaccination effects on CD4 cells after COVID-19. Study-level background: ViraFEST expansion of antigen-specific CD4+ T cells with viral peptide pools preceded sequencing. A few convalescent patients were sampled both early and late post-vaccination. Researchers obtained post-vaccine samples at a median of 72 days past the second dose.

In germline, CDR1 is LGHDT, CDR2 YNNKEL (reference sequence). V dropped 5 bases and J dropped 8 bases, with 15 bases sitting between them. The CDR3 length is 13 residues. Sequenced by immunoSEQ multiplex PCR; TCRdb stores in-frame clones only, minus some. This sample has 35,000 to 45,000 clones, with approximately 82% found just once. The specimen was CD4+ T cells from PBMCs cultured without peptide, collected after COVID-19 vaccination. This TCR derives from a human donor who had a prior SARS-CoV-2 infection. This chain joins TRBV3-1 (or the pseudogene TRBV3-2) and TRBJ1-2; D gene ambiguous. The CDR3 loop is CASSDPKVGGYTF. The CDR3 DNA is TGTGCCAGCAGCGATCCTAAAGTGGGCGGCTACACCTTC.